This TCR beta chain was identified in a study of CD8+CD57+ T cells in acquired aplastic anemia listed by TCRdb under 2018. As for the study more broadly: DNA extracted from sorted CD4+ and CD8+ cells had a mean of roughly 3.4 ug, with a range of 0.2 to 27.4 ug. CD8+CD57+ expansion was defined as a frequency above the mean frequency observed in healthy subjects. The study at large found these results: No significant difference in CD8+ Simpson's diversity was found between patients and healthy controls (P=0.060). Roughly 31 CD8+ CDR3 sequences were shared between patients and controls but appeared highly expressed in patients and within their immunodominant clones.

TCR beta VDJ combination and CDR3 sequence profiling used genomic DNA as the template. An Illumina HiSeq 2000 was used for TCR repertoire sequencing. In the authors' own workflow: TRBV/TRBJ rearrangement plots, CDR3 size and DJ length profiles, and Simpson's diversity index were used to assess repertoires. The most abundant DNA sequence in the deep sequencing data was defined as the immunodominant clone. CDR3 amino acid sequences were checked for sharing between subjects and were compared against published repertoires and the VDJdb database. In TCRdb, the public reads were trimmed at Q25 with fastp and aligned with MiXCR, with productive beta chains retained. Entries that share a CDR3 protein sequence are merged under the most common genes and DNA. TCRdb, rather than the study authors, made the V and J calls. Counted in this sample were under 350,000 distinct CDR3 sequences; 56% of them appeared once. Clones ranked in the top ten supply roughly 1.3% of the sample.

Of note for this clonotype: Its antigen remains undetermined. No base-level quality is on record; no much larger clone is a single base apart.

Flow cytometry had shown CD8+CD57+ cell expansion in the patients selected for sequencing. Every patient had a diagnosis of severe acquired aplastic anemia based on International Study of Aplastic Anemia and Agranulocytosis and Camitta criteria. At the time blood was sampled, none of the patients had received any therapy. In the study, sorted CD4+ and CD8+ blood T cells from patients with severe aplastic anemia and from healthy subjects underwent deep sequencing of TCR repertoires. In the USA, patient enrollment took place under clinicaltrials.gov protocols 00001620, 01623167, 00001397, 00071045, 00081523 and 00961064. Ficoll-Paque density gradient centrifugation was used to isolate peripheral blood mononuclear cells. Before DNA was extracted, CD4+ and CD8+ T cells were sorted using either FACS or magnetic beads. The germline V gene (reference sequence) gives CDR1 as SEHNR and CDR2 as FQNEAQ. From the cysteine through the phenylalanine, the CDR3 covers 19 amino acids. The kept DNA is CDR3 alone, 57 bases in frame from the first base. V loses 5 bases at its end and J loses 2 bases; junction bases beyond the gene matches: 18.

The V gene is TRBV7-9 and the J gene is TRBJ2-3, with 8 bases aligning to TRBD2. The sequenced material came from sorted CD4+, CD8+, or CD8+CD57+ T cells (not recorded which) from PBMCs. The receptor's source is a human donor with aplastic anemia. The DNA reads TGTGCCAGCAGCCCTGGTTCCGGTGCTAGCGGGCCGTCCACAGATACGCAGTATTTT. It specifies CASSPGSGASGPSTDTQYF.